This T cell receptor (beta chain) was obtained from a study of cytomegalovirus exposure and HLA in healthy donors. The study ran its PCR with 60 Vbeta and 13 Jbeta primers. Sequenced by immunoSEQ multiplex PCR; TCRdb stores in-frame clones only, minus some. Among over 130,000 clones, about 75% were seen once, and the ten largest hold roughly 1.7%. V lost 4 bases and J lost 3; bases outside the gene matches: 5. The CDR3 runs 15 residues. CDR1 and CDR2 from the germline V gene are MNHNS and SASEGT. The chain carries TRBV6-1 and TRBJ2-4; the match to TRBD2 covers 8 bases. This clonotype originated in a woman in her 30s in good health and CMV-seronegative. Source material: PBMCs. CDR3 protein: CASSAGTSDKNIQYF. Here the CDR3 DNA reads TGTGCCAGCAGTGCCGGGACTAGTGACAAAAACATTCAGTACTTC.